This T cell receptor (beta chain) emerged from a study of long-term antiretroviral therapy in people with HIV. Study-wide results and limits: Blood specimens, gathered between about 2003 and 2017, were possibly obtained under older ART regimens.

A note on this clone: Its specificity is unknown.

The run of the v3.0 immunoSEQ assay was at survey level. For every sample, sequencing targeted about 35,000-50,000 T-cell genomes. Method: immunoSEQ multiplex PCR; TCRdb's copy keeps in-frame clones and lacks some. The data contain tens of thousands of clones, roughly 88% of them singletons. Germline V gene sequence: CDR1 SEHNR, CDR2 FQNEAQ (reference sequence). The CDR3 extends over 14 amino acids. V lost 3 bases and J lost 8, with 13 bases in between. This sample comprised unsorted PBMCs, obtained more than 4.3 years after starting antiretroviral therapy. The chain combines TRBV7-9 with TRBJ2-2; the D is unclear. The clonotype comes from a man aged 25 to 45 with HIV. CDR3 nucleotide sequence: TGTGCCAGCAGCTTTTCTCTCCTAACTGGGGAGCTGTTTTTT. Protein sequence: CASSFSLLTGELFF. Full variable domain (remainder filled in from reference TRBV7-9 and TRBJ2-2): DTGVSQNPRHKITKRGQNVTFRCDPISEHNRLYWYRQTLGQGPEFLTYFQNEAQLEKSRLLSDRFSAERPKGSFSTLEIQRTEQGDSAMYLCASSFSLLTGELFFGEGSRLTVL.